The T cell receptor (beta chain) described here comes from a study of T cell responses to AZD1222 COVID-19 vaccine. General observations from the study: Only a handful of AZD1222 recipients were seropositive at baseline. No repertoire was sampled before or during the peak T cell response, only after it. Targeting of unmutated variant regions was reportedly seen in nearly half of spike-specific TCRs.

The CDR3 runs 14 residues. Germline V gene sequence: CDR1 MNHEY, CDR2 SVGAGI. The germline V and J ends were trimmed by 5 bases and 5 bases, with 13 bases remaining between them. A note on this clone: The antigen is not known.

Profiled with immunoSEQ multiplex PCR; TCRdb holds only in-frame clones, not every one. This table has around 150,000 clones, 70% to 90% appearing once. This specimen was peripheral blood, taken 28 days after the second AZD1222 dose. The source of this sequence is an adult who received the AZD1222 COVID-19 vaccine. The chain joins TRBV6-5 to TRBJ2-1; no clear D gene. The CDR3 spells CASSPNGPHNEQFF. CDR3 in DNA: TGTGCCAGCAGTCCAAACGGGCCTCACAATGAGCAGTTCTTC.